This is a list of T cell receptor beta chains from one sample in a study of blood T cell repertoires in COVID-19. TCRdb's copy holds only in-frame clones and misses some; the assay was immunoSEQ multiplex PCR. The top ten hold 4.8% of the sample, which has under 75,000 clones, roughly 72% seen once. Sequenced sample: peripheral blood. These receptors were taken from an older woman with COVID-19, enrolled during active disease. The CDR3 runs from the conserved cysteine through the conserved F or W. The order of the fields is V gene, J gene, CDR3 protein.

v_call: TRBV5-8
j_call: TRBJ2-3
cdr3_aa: CASSRITSGRTDTQYF

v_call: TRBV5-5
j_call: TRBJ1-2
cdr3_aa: CASSLVELANYGYTF

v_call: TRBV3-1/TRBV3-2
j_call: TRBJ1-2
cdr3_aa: CASTGLGYGYTF

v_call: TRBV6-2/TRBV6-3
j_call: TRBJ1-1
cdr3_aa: CASSLRTGGAGKAFF

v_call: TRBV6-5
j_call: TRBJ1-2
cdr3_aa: CASSYSMVGRAEGYTF

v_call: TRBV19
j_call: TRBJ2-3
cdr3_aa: CASSPGGGGPDTQYF

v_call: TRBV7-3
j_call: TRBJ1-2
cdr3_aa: CASSLTGDHGYTF

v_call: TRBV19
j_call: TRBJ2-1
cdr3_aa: CASSPLGGVYNEQFF

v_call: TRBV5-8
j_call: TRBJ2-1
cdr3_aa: CASSPGGGGRSSYNEQFF

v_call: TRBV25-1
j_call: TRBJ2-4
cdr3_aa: CASSEEREANKNIQYF

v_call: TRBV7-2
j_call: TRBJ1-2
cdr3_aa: CASSSWRARGYGYTF

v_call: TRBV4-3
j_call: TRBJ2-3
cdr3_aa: CASSQDPAGAVTDTQYF

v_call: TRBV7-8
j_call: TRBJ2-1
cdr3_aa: CASSSTANNEQFF

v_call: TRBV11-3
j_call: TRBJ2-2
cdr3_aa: CASSYDSFPGELFF

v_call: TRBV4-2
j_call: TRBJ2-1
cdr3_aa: CASSQDNSGGRDEQFF

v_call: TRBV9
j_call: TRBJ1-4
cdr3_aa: CASSEGGQGTNEKLFF

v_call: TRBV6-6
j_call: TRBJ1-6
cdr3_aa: CASSYGGGQPLHF

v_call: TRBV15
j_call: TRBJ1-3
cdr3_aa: CATSRRGETGTSGNTIYF

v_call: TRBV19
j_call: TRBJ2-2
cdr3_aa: CASSPTGTGELFF

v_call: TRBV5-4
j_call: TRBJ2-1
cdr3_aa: CASSPWGGQSGEQFF

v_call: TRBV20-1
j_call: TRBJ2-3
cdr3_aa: CSARGGDTQYF

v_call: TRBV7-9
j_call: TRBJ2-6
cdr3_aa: CASSTPGGREANVLTF

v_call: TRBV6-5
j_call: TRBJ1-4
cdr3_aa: CASKQGTNEKLFF

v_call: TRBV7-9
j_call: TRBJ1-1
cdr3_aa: CASSLLPNTEAFF

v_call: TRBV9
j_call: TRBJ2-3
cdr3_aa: CASDRGQRDTQYF

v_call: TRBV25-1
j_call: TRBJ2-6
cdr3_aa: CASSEDRGNSGANVLTF

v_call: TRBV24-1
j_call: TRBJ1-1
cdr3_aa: CATSDGTGGWTEAFF

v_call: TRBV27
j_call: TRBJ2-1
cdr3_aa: CASSILAGGPGEQFF

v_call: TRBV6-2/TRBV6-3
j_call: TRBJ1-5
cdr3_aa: CASRPGTGGGQPQHF

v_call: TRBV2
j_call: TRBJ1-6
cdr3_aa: CASSAGRNSPLHF

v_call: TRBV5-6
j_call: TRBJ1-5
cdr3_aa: CASSLGQGYQPQHF

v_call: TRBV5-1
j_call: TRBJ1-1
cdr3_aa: CASSGTGLNTEAFF

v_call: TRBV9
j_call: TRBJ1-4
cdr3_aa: CASSVEDRGFPNEKLFF

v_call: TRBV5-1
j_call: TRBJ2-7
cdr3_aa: CASSLQGQAVYEQYF

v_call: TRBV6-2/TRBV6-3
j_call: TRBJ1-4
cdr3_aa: CASSYPLDSPTNEKLFF

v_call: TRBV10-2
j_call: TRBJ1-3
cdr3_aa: CASRETVGNTIYF

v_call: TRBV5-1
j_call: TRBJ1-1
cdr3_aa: CASSLALRNRGSGTEAFF

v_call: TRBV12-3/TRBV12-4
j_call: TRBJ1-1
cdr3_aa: CASSPVNTEAFF

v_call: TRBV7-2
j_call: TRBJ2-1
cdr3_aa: CASSPIGHKNNEQFF

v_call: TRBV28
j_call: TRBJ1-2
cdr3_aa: CASRSPGTDYGYTF

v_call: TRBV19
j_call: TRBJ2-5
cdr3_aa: CASGQQETQYF

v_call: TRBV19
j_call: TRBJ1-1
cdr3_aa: CASCTGWKNTEAFF

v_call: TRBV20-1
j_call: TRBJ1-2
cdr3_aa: CSAGTGDGYTF

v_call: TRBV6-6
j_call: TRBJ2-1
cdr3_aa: CASTRVGSGNEQFF

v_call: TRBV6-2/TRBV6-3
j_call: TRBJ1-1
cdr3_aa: CASSYRSDAEAFF

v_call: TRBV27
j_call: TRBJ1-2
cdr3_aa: CASSSYLLTGGADGYTF

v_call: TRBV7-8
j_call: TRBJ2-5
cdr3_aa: CASSFSSGGETQYF

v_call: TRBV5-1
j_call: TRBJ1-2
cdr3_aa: CASSPTQYGYTF

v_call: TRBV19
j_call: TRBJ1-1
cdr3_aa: CASTRQGSNTEAFF

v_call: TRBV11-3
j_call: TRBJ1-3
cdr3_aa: CASSRQGRNTIYF

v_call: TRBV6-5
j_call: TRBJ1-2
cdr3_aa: CASSRTGGIYGYTF

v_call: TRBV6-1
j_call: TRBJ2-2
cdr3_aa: CASSAGGPRGELFF

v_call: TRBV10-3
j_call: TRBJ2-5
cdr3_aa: CAIKGLAGAGETQYF

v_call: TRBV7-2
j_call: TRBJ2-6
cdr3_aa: CASSRAGANVLTF

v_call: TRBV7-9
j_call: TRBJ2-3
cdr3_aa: CASSANLAGYATDTQYF